This is a list of T cell receptor beta chains from one sample in a study of blood T cell repertoires in COVID-19. Profiling relied on immunoSEQ multiplex PCR, and the TCRdb table lists in-frame clones only, not all of them. This table has a few hundred thousand clones, 90% to 95% appearing once. Sequencing was carried out using PBMCs or T cells enriched from blood (not recorded which). The receptors here all came from a woman between 40 and 55 years old who had been exposed to COVID-19. The CDR3 runs from the conserved cysteine through the conserved F or W. The D gene is left open where the match is weak. Clone size is stated in some rows and not others, as once, few, many or a class when expanded.

D gene,J gene,V gene,clone size,CDR3 protein,CDR3 DNA
.,TRBJ1-1,TRBV6-5,.,CASSDRMNTEAFF,TGTGCCAGCTCGGACAGAATGAACACTGAAGCTTTCTTT
TRBD1,TRBJ2-7,TRBV5-1,.,CASSLEPGQGYEQYF,TGCGCCAGCAGCTTGGAACCGGGACAGGGTTACGAGCAGTACTTC
TRBD1,TRBJ2-7,TRBV9,.,CASSVRDRGHEQYF,TGTGCCAGCAGCGTTCGGGACAGGGGCCACGAGCAGTACTTC
TRBD1,TRBJ1-5,TRBV19,.,CASSPWDRRSNQPQHF,TGTGCCAGTAGCCCCTGGGACAGGCGTAGCAATCAGCCCCAGCATTTT
.,TRBJ1-6,TRBV7-6,.,CASSLTLTGVNYNSPLHF,TGTGCCAGCAGTTTAACCCTCACAGGTGTTAACTATAATTCACCCCTCCACTTT
.,TRBJ2-3,TRBV18,many,CASSLSSIGDTQYF,TGTGCCAGCTCACTGTCTAGTATCGGAGATACGCAGTATTTT
.,TRBJ2-7,TRBV21-1,.,CASSNSTVVSYEQYF,TGTGCCAGCAGCAATAGTACAGTGGTATCCTACGAGCAGTACTTC
TRBD1,TRBJ1-2,TRBV25-1,.,CATWDSGLSGYTF,TGTGCCACCTGGGACAGCGGACTCTCTGGCTACACCTTC
.,TRBJ1-1,TRBV19,once,CASSTDSPPYRAFF,TGTGCCAGTAGTACCGACAGTCCCCCCTACCGAGCTTTCTTT
TRBD1,TRBJ1-4,TRBV5-1,.,CASSLARQGGTTNEKLFF,TGCGCCAGCAGCTTGGCCCGACAGGGTGGAACAACTAATGAAAAACTGTTTTTT
TRBD2,TRBJ2-7,TRBV29-1,.,CSVGIGTSAFTQYF,TGCAGCGTTGGAATTGGGACTAGCGCTTTCACCCAGTACTTC
.,TRBJ1-5,TRBV2,.,CASSAIGTPDQPQHF,TGTGCCAGCAGTGCGATCGGGACACCGGATCAGCCCCAGCATTTT
TRBD1,TRBJ1-4,TRBV11-3,.,CASSPRQGAQGKLFF,TGTGCCAGCAGCCCCCGACAGGGGGCTCAAGGGAAACTGTTTTTT